The clone carrying this TCR beta chain was found many times. This sample is drawn from a study of T cells in Graves' hyperthyroidism and ophthalmopathy. An absence of ophthalmopathy progression within 18 months meant stable Graves' hyperthyroidism. Hyperthyroidism was newly diagnosed in patients aged 18 to 65 (duration under 2 months). Around 10 ml fresh peripheral blood yielded the PBMCs. There were TCR beta CDR3 regions amplified from RNA transcripts. First-round RT-PCR with HTBI primers amplified the TCR CDR3 region. TCRdb re-analysed the multiplex PCR reads in MiXCR, keeping a single row per CDR3 protein. The sample has over 450,000 distinct CDR3 sequences; about 15% are singletons. Germline V lookup: CDR1 PRHDT, CDR2 FYEKMQ (reference sequence). The V segment lost 2 bases and the J segment 3 bases; nucleotides outside the gene matches: 6. The CDR3 runs to 16 residues.

Input material: blood. The TCR originated in a woman aged 18-29 years with Graves' hyperthyroidism. The chain employs TRBV13 and TRBJ1-1; 10 bases are a match to TRBD1. The CDR3, as DNA: TGTGCCAGCAGCTTAAGGCGGGACAGGGGCCACACTGAAGCTTTCTTT. Translation: CASSLRRDRGHTEAFF.